The next 26 T cell receptor beta chains were all read from a single sample in a study of blood T cell repertoires in COVID-19. Measured with immunoSEQ multiplex PCR; TCRdb has only the in-frame clones, and not every one. Of around 58,000 clones in the sample, around 90% were seen once. The material sequenced was peripheral blood. These TCRs come from a man between 60 and 75 years old with active COVID-19.

The chain employs TRBV7-3 and TRBJ1-2; TRBD1 matches 10 bases. Losses at the gene ends were 5 bases for V and 8 bases for J; bases not matched to a gene: 11. The CDR3 consists of 15 residues. From germline, CDR1 is SGHTA and CDR2 FQGTGA. The CDR3 reads CASSPAPGQGSGYTF. CDR3 in DNA: TGTGCCAGCAGCCCCGCCCCGGGACAGGGGTCGGGCTACACCTTC.

V usage is TRBV11-2 and J usage is TRBJ2-2; 8 bases match TRBD1. With V trimmed by 5 bases and J by 6 bases, 8 bases remained unmatched. This CDR3 contains 15 residues. CDR1 is SGHAT, CDR2 FQNNGV, per germline. CDR3 nucleotides: TGTGCCAGCAGCGCGGACAGGGTGGGTCCCGGGGAGCTGTTTTTT. Its translation is CASSADRVGPGELFF.

J is TRBJ2-5 and V is TRBV19, with 10 nucleotides matching TRBD2. From germline, CDR1 is LNHDA and CDR2 SQIVND (reference sequence). Unmatched junction bases numbered 16, after V lost 0 bases and J lost 9 bases. This CDR3 is 18 amino acids long. DNA of the CDR3: TGTGCCAGTAGTATAGATCTCGTGGCCAGCGGGAGGGCCGGGGCCCAGTACTTC. Protein product: CASSIDLVASGRAGAQYF.

The gene calls are TRBV7-2 and TRBJ2-6, with D possibly matching TRBD2 (5 bases). Trimming pared 5 bases from V and 4 bases from J, leaving 12 bases between. The germline CDR1 and CDR2 sequences are SGHTA and FQGNSA. The CDR3 is 15 amino acids. CDR3 sequence: CASSRGGSGANVLTF. In nucleotides, the CDR3 is TGTGCCAGCAGCCGCGGCGGGTCAGGGGCCAACGTCCTGACTTTC.

This clone was detected only a few times. The chain links TRBV6-1 to TRBJ1-5; TRBD1 is a possible D gene (6 bases). This CDR3 is 14 amino acids long. Trimming shortened V by 2 bases and J by 6 bases, and 11 bases separated the two germline ends. Germline values: CDR1 MNHNS, CDR2 SASEGT. The CDR3 DNA reads TGTGCCAGCAGTGAACAAGGGGGTTTTCAGCCCCAGCATTTT. Translated: CASSEQGGFQPQHF.

This chain uses TRBV9 with TRBJ1-4; 7 positions agree with TRBD1. Germline V gene lookup returns CDR1 SGDLS and CDR2 YYNGEE. This CDR3 region has 16 residues. With V trimmed by 4 bases and J by 0 bases, 6 bases remained unmatched. CDR3 nucleotides: TGTGCCAGCAGCCAAAACAGGGGTGCAACTAATGAAAAACTGTTTTTT. It is translated as CASSQNRGATNEKLFF.

J is TRBJ1-2 and V is TRBV30; TRBD1 might be the D (5 bases). CDR1 is GTSNPN and CDR2 is SVGIG in the germline V gene (reference sequence). The V and J ends lost 4 bases and 6 bases respectively, with 24 bases between them. The CDR3 spans 16 residues. The CDR3 protein is CAWTAIGVRVFDGYTF. DNA of the CDR3: TGTGCCTGGACGGCTATAGGGGTTCGTGTCTTTGATGGCTACACCTTC.

The genes are TRBV28 and TRBJ2-1, with TRBD2 matching 15 bases. Germline V CDR1 and CDR2: MDHEN, SYDVKM. V dropped 5 bases and J dropped 11; count of bases not matched to a gene: 10. CDR3 length: 16 amino acids. CDR3 region: CASSPPGLAGGGKQFF. The CDR3 nucleotides are TGTGCCAGCAGTCCACCCGGACTAGCGGGAGGGGGGAAGCAGTTCTTC.

On this clone: One junction end disagrees with the germline gene, perhaps due to a read error. The chain couples TRBV28 to TRBJ1-1, with 10 bases matching TRBD1. CDR1 is MDHEN and CDR2 is SYDVKM in the germline V gene. This CDR3 contains 12 residues. CDR3 DNA: TGTGCCAGCAGTCTTGGGTGGACAGGGGGGGTGTTT. The encoded protein is CASSLGWTGGVF.

This clone was seen a single time. The rearrangement links TRBV28 to TRBJ2-3, with a tentative D call TRBD1 (5 bases). V lost 10 bases and J 2 bases, leaving 19 bases between the germline ends. The CDR3 is made up of 15 amino acids. Germline CDR1 reads MDHEN; CDR2 reads SYDVKM. DNA for the CDR3: TGTGCCACCAGCCCTCCGGACAAACACACAGATACGCAGTATTTT. Protein: CATSPPDKHTDTQYF.

The genes are TRBV24-1 and TRBJ2-7, with D tentatively TRBD2 (6 bases). The CDR3 is made up of 16 amino acids. CDR1 is KGHDR, CDR2 SFDVKD, per germline. V dropped 3 bases and J dropped 0 bases, with 14 bases sitting between them. Here the CDR3 DNA reads TGTGCCACCAGTGATCCGGGCGGGGAACGCTCCTACGAGCAGTACTTC. Its protein is CATSDPGGERSYEQYF.

The chain links TRBV4-2 to TRBJ1-1; D gene uncertain. Germline V lookup: CDR1 LGHNA, CDR2 YNFKEQ. This CDR3 is 15 amino acids long. V dropped 0 bases and J dropped 11 bases, with 19 bases sitting between them. The CDR3 protein is CASSQDPLQTRRAFF. The CDR3 nucleotides read TGTGCCAGCAGCCAAGATCCCCTTCAGACTCGCCGGGCTTTCTTT.

This clone has just one count. This sequence joins TRBV7-3 and TRBJ1-1, with 8 bases matching TRBD1. J lost 1 base, V lost 5 bases, and 6 bases had no gene match. Germline lookup yields CDR1 SGHTA and CDR2 FQGTGA. The CDR3 length is 15 residues. CDR3 DNA sequence: TGTGCCAGCAGCGCAACAGGGGGAGAGAACACTGAAGCTTTCTTT. This gives the protein CASSATGGENTEAFF.

The rearrangement joins TRBV4-1 to TRBJ2-5; 9 bases align to TRBD1. Unmatched junction bases numbered 7, after V lost 1 base and J lost 4 bases. The germline gives CDR1 MGHRA, CDR2 YSYEKL. The CDR3 length is 16 residues. This CDR3 reads CASSQGGTGWRETQYF. CDR3 bases: TGCGCCAGCAGCCAAGGAGGGACAGGGTGGAGAGAGACCCAGTACTTC.

The chain has TRBV5-8 and TRBJ2-3; 8 nucleotides agree with TRBD1. Germline V gene data show CDR1 as SGHTS and CDR2 as YDEGEE. The CDR3 contains 16 residues. V lost 1 base, J lost 0 bases, and 4 bases stayed unmatched. This chain's CDR3 is CASSLLGDRSTDTQYF. In nucleotides, the CDR3 is TGTGCCAGCAGCTTGTTAGGGGACAGGAGCACAGATACGCAGTATTTT.

The chain combines TRBV5-1 with TRBJ2-7, with a weak D call TRBD1 (5 bases). The CDR3 runs 12 residues. CDR1 and CDR2 from the germline V gene are SGHRS and YFSETQ. V was trimmed by 4 bases and J by 3 bases, leaving 8 bases between them. The DNA of the CDR3 is TGCGCCAGCAGCCAAAGGGGCTACGAGCAGTACTTC. It codes for CASSQRGYEQYF.

CDR3 DNA sequence: TGTGCCACCAGTGACCCGACAGGGTCTAGCTCTGGGGCCAACGTCCTGACTTTC. Translation: CATSDPTGSSSGANVLTF. This chain uses TRBV24-1 with TRBJ2-6; TRBD1 aligns across 7 bases. Trimming removed 4 bases from V and 0 bases from J; junction bases left unmatched: 8. CDR3 size: 18 residues. Germline lookup yields CDR1 KGHDR and CDR2 SFDVKD.

The chain joins TRBV23-1 to TRBJ1-5; 9 positions match TRBD1. TRBV23-1 is treated as an ORF (open reading frame) with a function not yet certain. V was pared by 10 bases and J by 4 bases, with 11 bases of the junction left unmatched. The CDR3 is made up of 15 amino acids. CDR3 coding DNA: TGCGCCATAGGACTAAGACAGGGGGTAAATCAGCCCCAGCATTTT. Translation gives CAIGLRQGVNQPQHF.

V is TRBV27 and J is TRBJ1-3; weak D call: TRBD1 (5 bases). CDR1 MNHEY and CDR2 SMNVEV come from the germline V gene (reference sequence). V dropped 2 bases and J dropped 0 bases, with 14 bases sitting between them. The CDR3 covers 17 residues. The chain's CDR3 is CASSLRQPASSGNTIYF. CDR3 DNA: TGTGCCAGCAGTTTACGACAGCCGGCGAGCTCTGGAAACACCATATATTTT.

This chain links TRBV4-1 with TRBJ2-7; D unclear. This CDR3 has 14 amino acids. In germline, CDR1 is MGHRA, CDR2 YSYEKL. Trimming removed 1 base at V and 3 bases at J, with 10 bases between. CDR3 sequence: CASSQVIADYEQYF. DNA for the CDR3: TGCGCCAGCAGCCAAGTTATCGCAGACTACGAGCAGTACTTC.

The rearrangement links TRBV19 to TRBJ1-3, with a weak D call TRBD1 (6 bases). The V end lost 6 bases, the J end lost 0 bases, and 12 bases lay between the germline ends. The CDR3 totals 15 residues. Germline values: CDR1 LNHDA, CDR2 SQIVND (reference sequence). The CDR3 sequence is CASSVQGISGNTIYF. The CDR3 DNA reads as TGTGCCAGTAGCGTACAGGGTATCTCTGGAAACACCATATATTTT.

A single count supports this clone. This chain uses TRBV6-2 or TRBV6-3 with TRBJ2-3; TRBD2 agrees at 8 bases. The V and J ends lost 4 bases and 1 base, in that order; junction bases with no gene match: 10. The CDR3 is 17 amino acids. Germline lookup yields CDR1 MNHEY and CDR2 SVGEGT. CDR3 sequence: CASSFGRAVYGTDTQYF. For the CDR3, the DNA is TGTGCCAGCAGTTTCGGGAGGGCAGTTTATGGCACAGATACGCAGTATTTT.

This chain links TRBV7-9 with TRBJ1-1; D is possibly TRBD1 (5 bases). V dropped 2 bases and J dropped 5 bases, with 12 bases sitting between them. Looked up from germline, CDR1 is SEHNR and CDR2 is FQNEAQ (reference sequence). The CDR3 length is 14 residues. The CDR3 is CASSLSSTATEAFF. The CDR3 DNA reads as TGTGCCAGCAGCTTATCCTCGACAGCGACTGAAGCTTTCTTT.

The rearrangement joins TRBV5-5 to TRBJ2-2; D uncertain. Trimming took off 2 bases at V and 0 bases at J, with 8 bases between the two ends. This CDR3 is built from 15 residues. The germline gives CDR1 SGHKS, CDR2 YYEKEE (reference sequence). The CDR3 region has the DNA TGTGCCAGCAGCTTCGGTTCGGCGAACACCGGGGAGCTGTTTTTT. Encoded protein: CASSFGSANTGELFF.

The chain uses TRBV19 and TRBJ2-1; 11 bases agree with TRBD2. The trim removed 7 bases at V and 5 bases at J, leaving 7 bases unmatched. This CDR3 spans 15 amino acids. Looked up from germline, CDR1 is LNHDA and CDR2 is SQIVND (reference sequence). This chain's CDR3 is CASKRPGLADNEQFF. The CDR3 region has the DNA TGTGCCAGTAAAAGGCCGGGACTAGCGGACAATGAGCAGTTCTTC.

The chain employs TRBV5-4 and TRBJ1-6, with D possibly TRBD1 on 6 matching bases. V lost 0 bases and J lost 6, with 13 bases in between. The CDR3 has 16 amino acids. The germline gives CDR1 SGHNT, CDR2 YYREEE (reference sequence). CDR3 residues: CASSLGTGLSNSPLHF. The CDR3, as DNA: TGTGCCAGCAGCTTGGGAACAGGGTTAAGTAATTCACCCCTCCACTTT.